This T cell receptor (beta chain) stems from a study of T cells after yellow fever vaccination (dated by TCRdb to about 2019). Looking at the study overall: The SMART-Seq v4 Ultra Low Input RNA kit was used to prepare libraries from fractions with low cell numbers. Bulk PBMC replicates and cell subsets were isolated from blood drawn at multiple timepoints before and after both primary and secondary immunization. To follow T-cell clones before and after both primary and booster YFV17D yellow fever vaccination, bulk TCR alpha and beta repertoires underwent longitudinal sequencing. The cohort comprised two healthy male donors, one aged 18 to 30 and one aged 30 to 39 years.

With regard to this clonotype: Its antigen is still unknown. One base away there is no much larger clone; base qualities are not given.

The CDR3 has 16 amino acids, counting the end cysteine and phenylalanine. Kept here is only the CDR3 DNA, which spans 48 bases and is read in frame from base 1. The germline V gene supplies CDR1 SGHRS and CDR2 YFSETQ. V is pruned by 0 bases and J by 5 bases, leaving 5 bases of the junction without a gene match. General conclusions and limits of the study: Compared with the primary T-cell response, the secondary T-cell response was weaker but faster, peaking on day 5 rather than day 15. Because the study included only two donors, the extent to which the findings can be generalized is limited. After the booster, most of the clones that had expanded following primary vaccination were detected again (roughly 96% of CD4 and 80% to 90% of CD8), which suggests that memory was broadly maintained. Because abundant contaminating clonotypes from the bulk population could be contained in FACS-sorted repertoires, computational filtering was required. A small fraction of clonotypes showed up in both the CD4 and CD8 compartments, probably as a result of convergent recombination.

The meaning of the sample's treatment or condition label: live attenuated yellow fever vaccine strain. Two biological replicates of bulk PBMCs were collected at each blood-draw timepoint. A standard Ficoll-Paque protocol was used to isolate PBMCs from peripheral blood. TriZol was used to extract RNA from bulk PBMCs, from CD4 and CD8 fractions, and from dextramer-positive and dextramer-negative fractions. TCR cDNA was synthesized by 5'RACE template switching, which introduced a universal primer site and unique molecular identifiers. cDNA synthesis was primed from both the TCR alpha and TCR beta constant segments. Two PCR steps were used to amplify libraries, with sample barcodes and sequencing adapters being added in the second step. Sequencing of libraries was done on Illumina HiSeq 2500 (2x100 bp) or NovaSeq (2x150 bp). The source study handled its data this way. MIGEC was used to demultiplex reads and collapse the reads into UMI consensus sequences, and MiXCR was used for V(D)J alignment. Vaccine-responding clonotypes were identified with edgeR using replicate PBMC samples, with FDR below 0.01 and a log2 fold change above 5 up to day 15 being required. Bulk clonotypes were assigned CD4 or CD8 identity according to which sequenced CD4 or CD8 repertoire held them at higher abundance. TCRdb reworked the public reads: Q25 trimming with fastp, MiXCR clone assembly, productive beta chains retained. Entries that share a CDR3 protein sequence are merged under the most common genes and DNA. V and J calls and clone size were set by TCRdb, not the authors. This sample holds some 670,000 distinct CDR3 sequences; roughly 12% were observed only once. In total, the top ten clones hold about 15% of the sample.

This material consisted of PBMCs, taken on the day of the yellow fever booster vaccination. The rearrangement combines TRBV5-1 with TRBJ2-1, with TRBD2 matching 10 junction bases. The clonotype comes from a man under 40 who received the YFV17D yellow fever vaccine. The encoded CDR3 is CASSLGGSGRHNEQFF. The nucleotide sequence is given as TGCGCCAGCAGCTTGGGGGGTAGCGGGAGGCACAATGAGCAGTTCTTC.